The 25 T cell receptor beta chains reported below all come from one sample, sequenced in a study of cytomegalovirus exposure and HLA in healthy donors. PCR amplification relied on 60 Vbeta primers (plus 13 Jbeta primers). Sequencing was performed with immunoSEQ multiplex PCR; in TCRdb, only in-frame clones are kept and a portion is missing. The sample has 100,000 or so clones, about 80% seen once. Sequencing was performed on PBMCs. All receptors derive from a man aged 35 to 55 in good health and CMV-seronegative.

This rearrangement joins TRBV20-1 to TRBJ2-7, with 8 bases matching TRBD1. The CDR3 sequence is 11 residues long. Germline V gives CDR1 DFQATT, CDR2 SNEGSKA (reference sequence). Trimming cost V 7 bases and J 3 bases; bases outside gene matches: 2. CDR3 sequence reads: CSGTGSYEQYF. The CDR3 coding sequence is TGCAGTGGGACAGGGAGCTACGAGCAGTACTTC.

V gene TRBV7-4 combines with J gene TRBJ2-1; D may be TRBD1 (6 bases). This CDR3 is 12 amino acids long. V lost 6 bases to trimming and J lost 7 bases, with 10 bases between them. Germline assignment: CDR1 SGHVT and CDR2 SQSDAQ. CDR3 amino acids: CASRRTANEQFF. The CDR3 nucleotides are TGTGCCAGCAGAAGGACAGCAAATGAGCAGTTCTTC.

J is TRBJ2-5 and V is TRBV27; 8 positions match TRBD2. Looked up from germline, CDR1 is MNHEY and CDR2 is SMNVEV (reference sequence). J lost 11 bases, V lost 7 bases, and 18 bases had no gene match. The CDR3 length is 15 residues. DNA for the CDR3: TGTGCCAGCACCACCTTCGGGGGGGGGTTCGGGGAGCAGTACTTC. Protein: CASTTFGGGFGEQYF.

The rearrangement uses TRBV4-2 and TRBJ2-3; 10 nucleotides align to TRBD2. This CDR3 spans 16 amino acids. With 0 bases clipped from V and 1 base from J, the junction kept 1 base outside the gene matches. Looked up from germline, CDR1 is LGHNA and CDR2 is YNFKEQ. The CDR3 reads CASSQDLAGGTDTQYF. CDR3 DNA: TGTGCCAGCAGCCAAGATCTAGCGGGGGGCACAGATACGCAGTATTTT.

The CDR3 nucleotides are TGTGCCAGCAACGAGGACAGGACAAACTATGGCTACACCTTC. Translating it yields CASNEDRTNYGYTF. The V gene is TRBV2, the J gene TRBJ1-2; TRBD1 matches at 7 bases. V gave up 7 bases and J gave up 2 bases; unmatched junction bases: 7. The CDR3 is 14 residues long. Germline CDR1 is SNHLY and CDR2 is FYNNEI.

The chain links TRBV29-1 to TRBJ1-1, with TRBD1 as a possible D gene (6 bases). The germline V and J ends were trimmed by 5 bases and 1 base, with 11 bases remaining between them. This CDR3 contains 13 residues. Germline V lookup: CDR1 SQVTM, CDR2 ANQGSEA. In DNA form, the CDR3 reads TGCAGCGTTACACAGGGACAGAACACTGAAGCTTTCTTT. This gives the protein CSVTQGQNTEAFF.

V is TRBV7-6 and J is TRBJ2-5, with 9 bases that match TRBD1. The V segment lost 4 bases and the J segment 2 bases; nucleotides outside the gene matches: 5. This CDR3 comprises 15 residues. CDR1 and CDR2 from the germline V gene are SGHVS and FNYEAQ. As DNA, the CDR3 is TGTGCCAGCAGCTCCCCGACAGGGGGGCAAGAGACCCAGTACTTC. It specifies CASSSPTGGQETQYF.

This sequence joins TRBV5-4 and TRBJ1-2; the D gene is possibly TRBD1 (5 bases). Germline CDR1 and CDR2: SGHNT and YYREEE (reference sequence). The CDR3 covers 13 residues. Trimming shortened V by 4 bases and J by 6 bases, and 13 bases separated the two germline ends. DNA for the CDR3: TGTGCCAGCAGCCGCCAGGGTGAGGATGGCTACACCTTC. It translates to CASSRQGEDGYTF.

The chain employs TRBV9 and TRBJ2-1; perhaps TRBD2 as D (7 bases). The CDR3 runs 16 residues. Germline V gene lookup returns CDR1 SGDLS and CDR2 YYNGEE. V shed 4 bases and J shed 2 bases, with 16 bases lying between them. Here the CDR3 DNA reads TGTGCCAGCAGCCTCCCAGGGGAGGGGACCTACAATGAGCAGTTCTTC. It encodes CASSLPGEGTYNEQFF.

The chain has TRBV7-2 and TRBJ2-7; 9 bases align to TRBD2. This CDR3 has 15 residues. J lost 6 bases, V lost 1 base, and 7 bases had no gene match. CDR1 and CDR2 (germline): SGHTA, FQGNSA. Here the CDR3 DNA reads TGTGCCAGCAGCTTAGTTGCGGGGGGGCTCCTCGAGCAGTACTTC. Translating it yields CASSLVAGGLLEQYF.

CDR3 sequence (DNA): TGTGCCAGCAGTGTTCTAGCGGTTTCGGAGACCCAGTACTTC. It is translated as CASSVLAVSETQYF. The chain carries TRBV28 and TRBJ2-5; 7 positions match TRBD2. Germline V CDR1 and CDR2: MDHEN, SYDVKM. V trimming: 5 bases; J trimming: 5 bases; junction bases outside the gene matches: 8. This CDR3 contains 14 residues.

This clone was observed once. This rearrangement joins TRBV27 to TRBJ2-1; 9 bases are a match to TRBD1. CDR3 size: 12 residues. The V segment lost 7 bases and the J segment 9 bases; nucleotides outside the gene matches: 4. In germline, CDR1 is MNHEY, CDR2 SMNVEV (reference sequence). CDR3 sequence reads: CASTRQGVEQFF. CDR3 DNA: TGTGCCAGCACCCGACAGGGGGTTGAGCAGTTCTTC.

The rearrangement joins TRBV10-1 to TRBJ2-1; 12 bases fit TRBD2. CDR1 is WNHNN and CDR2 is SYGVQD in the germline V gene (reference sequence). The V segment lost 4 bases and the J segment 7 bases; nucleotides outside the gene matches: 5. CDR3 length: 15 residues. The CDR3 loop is CASSASGGARNEQFF. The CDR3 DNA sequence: TGCGCCAGCAGTGCTAGCGGGGGGGCCCGGAATGAGCAGTTCTTC.

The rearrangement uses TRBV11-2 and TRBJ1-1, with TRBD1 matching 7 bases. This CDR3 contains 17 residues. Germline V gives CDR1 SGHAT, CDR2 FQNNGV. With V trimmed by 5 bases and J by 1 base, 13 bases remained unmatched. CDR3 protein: CASSRKGQLMGNTEAFF. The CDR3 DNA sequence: TGTGCCAGCAGCCGTAAGGGACAGCTAATGGGGAACACTGAAGCTTTCTTT.

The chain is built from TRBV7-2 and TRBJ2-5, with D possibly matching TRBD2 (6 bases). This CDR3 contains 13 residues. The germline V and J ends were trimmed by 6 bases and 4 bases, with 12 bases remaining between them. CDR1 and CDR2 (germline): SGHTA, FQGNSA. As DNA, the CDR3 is TGTGCCAGCAGTAAGCGGGTCGCAGAGACCCAGTACTTC. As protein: CASSKRVAETQYF.

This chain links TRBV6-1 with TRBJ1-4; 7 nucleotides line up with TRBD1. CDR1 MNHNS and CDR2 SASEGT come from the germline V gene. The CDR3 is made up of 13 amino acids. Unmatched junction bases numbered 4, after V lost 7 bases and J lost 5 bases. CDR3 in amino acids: CASTRDRNEKLFF. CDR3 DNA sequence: TGTGCCAGCACTAGGGACAGAAATGAAAAACTGTTTTTT.

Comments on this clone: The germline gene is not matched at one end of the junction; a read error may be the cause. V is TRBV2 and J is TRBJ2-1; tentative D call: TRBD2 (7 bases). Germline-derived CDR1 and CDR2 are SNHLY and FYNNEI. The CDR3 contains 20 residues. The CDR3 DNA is TGTGCCAGCAGTCAAGCGGGGTGGGGACACCGGACCCTCTCCTACAATGAGCAGTTCTTC. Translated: CASSQAGWGHRTLSYNEQFF.

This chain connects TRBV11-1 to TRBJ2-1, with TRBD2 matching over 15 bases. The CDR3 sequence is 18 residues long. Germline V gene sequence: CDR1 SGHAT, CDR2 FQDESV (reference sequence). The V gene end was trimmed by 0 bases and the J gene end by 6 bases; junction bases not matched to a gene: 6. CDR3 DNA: TGTGCCAGCAGCTTAGCAGGGACTAGCGGGGGGAAGGGCAATGAGCAGTTCTTC. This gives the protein CASSLAGTSGGKGNEQFF.

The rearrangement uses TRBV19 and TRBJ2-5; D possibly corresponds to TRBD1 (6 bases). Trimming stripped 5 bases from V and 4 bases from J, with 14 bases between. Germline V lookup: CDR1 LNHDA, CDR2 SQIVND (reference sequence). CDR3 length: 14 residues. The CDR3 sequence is CASSGIQGTETQYF. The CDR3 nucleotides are TGTGCCAGTAGTGGAATACAGGGAACAGAGACCCAGTACTTC.

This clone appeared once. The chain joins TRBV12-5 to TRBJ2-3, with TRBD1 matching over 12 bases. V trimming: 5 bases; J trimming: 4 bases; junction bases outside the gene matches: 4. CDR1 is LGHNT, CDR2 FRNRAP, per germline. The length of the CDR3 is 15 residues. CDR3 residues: CASGTGQGASDTQYF. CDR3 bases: TGTGCTAGTGGTACGGGACAGGGGGCCTCAGATACGCAGTATTTT.

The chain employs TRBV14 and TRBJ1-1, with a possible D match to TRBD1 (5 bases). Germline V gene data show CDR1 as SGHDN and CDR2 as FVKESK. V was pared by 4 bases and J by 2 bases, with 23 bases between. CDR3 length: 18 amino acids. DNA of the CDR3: TGTGCCAGCAGCCCCTTTTGGGGGGTAGCGAGGTCAAACACTGAAGCTTTCTTT. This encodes CASSPFWGVARSNTEAFF.

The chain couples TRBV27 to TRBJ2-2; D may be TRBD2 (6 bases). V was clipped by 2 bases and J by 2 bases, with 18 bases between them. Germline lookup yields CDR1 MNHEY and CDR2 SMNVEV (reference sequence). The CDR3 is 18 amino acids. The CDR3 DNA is TGTGCCAGCAGTTTACTTCGCCGCGGGACCATTAACACCGGGGAGCTGTTTTTT. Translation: CASSLLRRGTINTGELFF.

CDR3 in amino acids: CASSDPGGKNEQFF. For the CDR3, the DNA is TGTGCCAGCAGTGACCCGGGGGGCAAAAATGAGCAGTTCTTC. V gene TRBV6-4 combines with J gene TRBJ2-1; D might be TRBD2 (7 bases). Trimming cost V 2 bases and J 7 bases, with 12 bases left between them. The CDR3 loop spans 14 amino acids. The germline CDR1 and CDR2 sequences are MRHNA and SNTAGT.

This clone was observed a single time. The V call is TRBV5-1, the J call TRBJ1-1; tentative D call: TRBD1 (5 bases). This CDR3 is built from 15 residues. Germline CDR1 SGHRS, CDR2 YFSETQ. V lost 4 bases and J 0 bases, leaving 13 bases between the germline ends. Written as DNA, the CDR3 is TGCGCCAGCAGCCGGGGGGGAGGGTTGAACACTGAAGCTTTCTTT. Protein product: CASSRGGGLNTEAFF.

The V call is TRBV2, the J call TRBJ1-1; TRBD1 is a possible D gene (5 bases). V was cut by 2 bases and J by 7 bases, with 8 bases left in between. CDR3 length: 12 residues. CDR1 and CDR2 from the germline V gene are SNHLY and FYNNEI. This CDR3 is CASSERGLEAFF. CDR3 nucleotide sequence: TGTGCCAGCAGTGAAAGGGGACTTGAAGCTTTCTTT.